This paragraph covers one T cell receptor beta chain sequence. The antigen it binds to is not known. Base qualities were left out, and no much larger clone turns up one base away. TCRbeta CDR3 regions were amplified from genomic DNA by means of the immunoSEQ Assay, a bias-controlled multiplex PCR. From the authors' description of their analysis: Within the assay, amplification of reference gene primers was used to estimate how many nucleated cells each sample contained. Sequence reads were collapsed and filtered to measure the absolute abundance of every unique TCRbeta CDR3 rearrangement. For each sample, productive Simpson clonality was calculated as the square root of Simpson's diversity index across productive rearrangements. TCRdb retrieved this table from immuneACCESS and kept in-frame rearrangements only. Not all clones are present; in checked studies, unresolved V genes account for under half, and no reason is known for the remainder. The V and J calls and clone size were taken over from that table, and D and trimming were inferred from the DNA. For this sample there are about 52,000 clones; 86% appear just once. Around 25% of the sample lies in the top ten.

Each collaborating institution followed its own protocols to collect whole blood in K2EDTA tubes. For TCRbeta analysis, collaborators shipped samples as frozen whole blood, isolated PBMCs, or DNA extracted from either of those sample types. The sample originates from a study of blood T cell repertoires in COVID-19 (TCRdb year 2020). General notes on the study: The collaborator samples originated in the United States, Italy and Spain and spanned the acute and convalescent phases of COVID-19. The repertoires were released in a freely available public database meant as a resource for research on the immune response to SARS-CoV-2. HLA class I and class II types, where available, came from metadata supplied by the sample provider rather than from assay-based typing. The prospective study material was composed of cDNA or gDNA derived from T cells, B-cell-depleted T cells, or PBMCs. The samples were drawn from two sources: the first 160 participants of the ongoing ImmuneRACE study, and 1,200 or so subjects contributed by 6 global collaborators. Nearly every sample came with metadata listing a de-identified subject ID, COVID-19 status, age in years and sex. Subjects who had been exposed to COVID-19, were actively infected with it, or had recovered from it provided the deeply sampled blood TCRbeta repertoires that made up the dataset.

General conclusions and limits of the study: The quantity of clinical and demographic metadata differed by source and by participant and was supplied without curation.

V loses 3 bases, J loses 5 bases, and the germline ends lie 11 bases apart. Reading from cysteine to phenylalanine, the CDR3 counts 13 amino acids. Left in the record is the CDR3 DNA by itself, 39 bases read in frame from the first base. The germline V gene encodes CDR1 SGHDT and CDR2 YYEEEE. The sequencing sample was made of peripheral blood. The clonotype comes from a woman aged 80 or older with acute or convalescent COVID-19. The rearranged chain carries TRBV5-6 and TRBJ1-1, with the identity of the D gene unclear. The DNA sequence is TGTGCCAGCAGCTGGGGAGCAGAGACTGAAGCTTTCTTT. This encodes CASSWGAETEAFF.